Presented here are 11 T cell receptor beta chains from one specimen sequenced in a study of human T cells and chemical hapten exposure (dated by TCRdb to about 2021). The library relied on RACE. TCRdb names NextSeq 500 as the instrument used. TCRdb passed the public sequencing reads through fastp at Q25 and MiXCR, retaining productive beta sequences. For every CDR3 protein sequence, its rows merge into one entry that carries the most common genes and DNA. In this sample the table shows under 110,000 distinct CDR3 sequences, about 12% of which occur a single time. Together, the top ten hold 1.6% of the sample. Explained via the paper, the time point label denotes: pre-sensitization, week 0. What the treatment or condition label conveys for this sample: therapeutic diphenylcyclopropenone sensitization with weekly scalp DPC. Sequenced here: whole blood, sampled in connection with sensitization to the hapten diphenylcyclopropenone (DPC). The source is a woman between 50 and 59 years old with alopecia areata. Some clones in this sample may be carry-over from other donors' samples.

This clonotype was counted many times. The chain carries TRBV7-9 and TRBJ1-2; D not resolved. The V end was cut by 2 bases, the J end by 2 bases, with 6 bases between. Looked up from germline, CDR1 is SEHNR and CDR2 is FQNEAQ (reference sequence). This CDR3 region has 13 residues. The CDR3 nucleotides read TGTGCCAGCAGCTTAAGAGAGAACTATGGCTACACCTTC. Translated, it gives CASSLRENYGYTF. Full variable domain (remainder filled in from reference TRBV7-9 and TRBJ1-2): DTGVSQNPRHKITKRGQNVTFRCDPISEHNRLYWYRQTLGQGPEFLTYFQNEAQLEKSRLLSDRFSAERPKGSFSTLEIQRTEQGDSAMYLCASSLRENYGYTFGSGTRLTVV.

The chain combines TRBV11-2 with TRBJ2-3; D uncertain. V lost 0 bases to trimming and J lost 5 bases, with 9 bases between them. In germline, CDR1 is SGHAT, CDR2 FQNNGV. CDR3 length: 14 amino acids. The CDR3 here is CASSLDMAIDTQYF. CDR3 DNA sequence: TGTGCCAGCAGCTTAGATATGGCGATAGATACGCAGTATTTT.

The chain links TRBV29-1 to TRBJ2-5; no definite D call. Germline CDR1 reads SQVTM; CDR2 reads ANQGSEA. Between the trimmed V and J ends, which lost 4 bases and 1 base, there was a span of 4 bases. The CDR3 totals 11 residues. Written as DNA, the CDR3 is TGCAGCGTTGCCAGCCAAGAGACCCAGTACTTC. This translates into CSVASQETQYF.

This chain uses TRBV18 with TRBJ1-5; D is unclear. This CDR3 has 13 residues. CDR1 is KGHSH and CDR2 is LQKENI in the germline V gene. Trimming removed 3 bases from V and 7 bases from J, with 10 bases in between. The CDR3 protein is CASSPPGRQPQHF. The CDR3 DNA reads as TGTGCCAGCTCACCGCCCGGGAGGCAGCCCCAGCATTTT.

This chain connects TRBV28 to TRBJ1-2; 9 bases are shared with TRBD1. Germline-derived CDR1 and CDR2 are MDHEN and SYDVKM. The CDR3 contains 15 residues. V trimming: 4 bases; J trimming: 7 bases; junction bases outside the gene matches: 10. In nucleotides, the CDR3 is TGTGCCAGCAGTTCACAGGGGGCTGGGTATACTGGCTACACCTTC. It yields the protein CASSSQGAGYTGYTF.

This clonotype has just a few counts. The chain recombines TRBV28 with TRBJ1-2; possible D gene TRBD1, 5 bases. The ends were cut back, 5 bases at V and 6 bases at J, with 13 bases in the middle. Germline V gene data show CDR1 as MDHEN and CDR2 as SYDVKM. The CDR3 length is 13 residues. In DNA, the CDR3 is TGTGCCAGCAGTACCGATTCCAGGGATGGCTACACCTTC. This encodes CASSTDSRDGYTF.

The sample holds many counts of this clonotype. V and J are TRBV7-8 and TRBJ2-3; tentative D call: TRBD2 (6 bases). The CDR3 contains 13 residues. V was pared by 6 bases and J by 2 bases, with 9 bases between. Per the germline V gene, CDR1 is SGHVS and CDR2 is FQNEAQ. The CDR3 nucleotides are TGTGCCAGCAGGACTAGGTCCACAGATACGCAGTATTTT. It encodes CASRTRSTDTQYF.

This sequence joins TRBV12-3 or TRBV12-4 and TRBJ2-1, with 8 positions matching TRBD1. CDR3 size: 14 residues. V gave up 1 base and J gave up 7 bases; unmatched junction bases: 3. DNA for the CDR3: TGTGCCAGCAGTTTAGTGGACAGGGATAATGAGCAGTTCTTC. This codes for CASSLVDRDNEQFF.

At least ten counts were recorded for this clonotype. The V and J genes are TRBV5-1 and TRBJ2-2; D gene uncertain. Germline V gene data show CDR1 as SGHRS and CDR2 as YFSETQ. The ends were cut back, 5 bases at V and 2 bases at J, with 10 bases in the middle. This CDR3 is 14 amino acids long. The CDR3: CASSSGRNTGELFF. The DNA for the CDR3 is TGCGCCAGCAGTTCCGGACGTAACACCGGGGAGCTGTTTTTT.

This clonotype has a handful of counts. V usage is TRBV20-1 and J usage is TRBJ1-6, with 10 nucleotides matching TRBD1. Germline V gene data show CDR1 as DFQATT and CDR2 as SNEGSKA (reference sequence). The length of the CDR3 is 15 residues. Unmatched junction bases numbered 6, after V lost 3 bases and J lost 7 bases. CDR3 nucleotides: TGCAGTGCTAGGACAGTGGGACAGGGGAATTCACCCCTCCACTTT. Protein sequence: CSARTVGQGNSPLHF.

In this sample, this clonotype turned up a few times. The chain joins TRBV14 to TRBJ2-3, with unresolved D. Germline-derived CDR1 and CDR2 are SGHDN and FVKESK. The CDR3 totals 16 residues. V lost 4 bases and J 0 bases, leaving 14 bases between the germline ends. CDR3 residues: CASSPELIPSTDTQYF. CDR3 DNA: TGTGCCAGCAGCCCAGAACTCATTCCTAGCACAGATACGCAGTATTTT.